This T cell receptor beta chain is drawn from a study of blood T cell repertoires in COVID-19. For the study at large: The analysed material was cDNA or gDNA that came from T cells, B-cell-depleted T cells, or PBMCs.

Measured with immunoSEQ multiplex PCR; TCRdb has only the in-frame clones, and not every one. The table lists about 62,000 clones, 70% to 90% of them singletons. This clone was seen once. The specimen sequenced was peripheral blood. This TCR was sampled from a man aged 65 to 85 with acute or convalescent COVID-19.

CDR3 in amino acids: CASSPPGHSEAFF. The CDR3 nucleotides read TGTGCCAGCAGTCCTCCGGGACACAGTGAAGCTTTCTTT. The chain recombines TRBV6-6 with TRBJ1-1, with D maybe TRBD1 (6 bases). This CDR3 contains 13 residues. The germline V gene has CDR1 MNHNY and CDR2 SVGAGI (reference sequence). V was trimmed by 5 bases and J by 7 bases, leaving 14 bases between them.